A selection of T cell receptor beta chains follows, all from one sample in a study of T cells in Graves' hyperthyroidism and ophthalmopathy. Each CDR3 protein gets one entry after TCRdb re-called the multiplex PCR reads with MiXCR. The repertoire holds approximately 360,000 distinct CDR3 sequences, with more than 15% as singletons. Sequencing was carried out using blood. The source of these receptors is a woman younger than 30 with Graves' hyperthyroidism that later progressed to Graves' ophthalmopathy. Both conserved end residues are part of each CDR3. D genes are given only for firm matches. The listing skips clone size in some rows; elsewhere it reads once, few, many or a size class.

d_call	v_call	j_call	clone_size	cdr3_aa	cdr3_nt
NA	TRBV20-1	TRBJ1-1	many	CSARGAYNTEAFF	TGCAGTGCTAGAGGGGCCTACAACACTGAAGCTTTCTTT
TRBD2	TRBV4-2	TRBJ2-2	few	CASSQRLADYGANTGELFF	TGTGCCAGCAGCCAAAGACTAGCGGACTACGGCGCGAACACCGGGGAGCTGTTTTTT
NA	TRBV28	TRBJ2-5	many	CASSPKTFSQETQYF	TGTGCCAGCAGTCCAAAAACCTTCAGTCAAGAGACCCAGTACTTC
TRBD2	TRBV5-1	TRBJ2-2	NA	CASSLSAGGLGNTGELFF	TGCGCCAGCAGCTTGTCAGCGGGAGGGCTAGGAAACACCGGGGAGCTGTTTTTT
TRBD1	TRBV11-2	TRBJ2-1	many	CASSPGQAYNEQFF	TGTGCCAGCAGCCCTGGACAGGCCTACAATGAGCAGTTCTTC
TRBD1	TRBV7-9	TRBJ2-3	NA	CASSFPGTGISTDTQYF	TGTGCCAGCAGTTTTCCCGGGACAGGAATATCCACAGATACGCAGTATTTT
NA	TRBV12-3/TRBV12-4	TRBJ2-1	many	CASSFAGNEQFF	TGTGCCAGCAGTTTCGCGGGCAATGAGCAGTTCTTC
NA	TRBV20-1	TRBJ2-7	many	CSASQKGVEQYF	TGCAGTGCTAGCCAAAAGGGGGTCGAGCAGTACTTC
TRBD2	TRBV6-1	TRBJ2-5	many	CASSLGTSGSGETQYF	TGTGCCAGCAGCTTGGGGACTAGCGGGAGTGGCGAGACCCAGTACTTC
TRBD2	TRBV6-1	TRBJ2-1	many	CASSEGGLSNEQFF	TGTGCCAGCAGTGAAGGGGGACTATCCAATGAGCAGTTCTTC
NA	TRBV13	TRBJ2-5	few	CASSLGQAQYF	TGTGCCAGCAGTTTAGGGCAGGCCCAGTACTTC
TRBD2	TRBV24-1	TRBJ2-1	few	CATSGSMHGGGLAGKNEQFF	TGTGCCACCAGTGGATCGATGCACGGTGGGGGACTAGCGGGAAAAAATGAGCAGTTCTTC
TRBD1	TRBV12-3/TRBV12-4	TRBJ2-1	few	CASSPGGNIWSEQFF	TGTGCCAGCAGTCCAGGGGGTAATATTTGGAGTGAGCAGTTCTTC